This T cell receptor beta chain was profiled in a study of blood T cells in healthy people across ages. This clonotype showed up just a few times. For the second PCR, which ran for 7 to 11 cycles, a sample-barcoded 5' primer and a J-beta primer mix were used. MiXCR, applied by TCRdb to the 5' RACE reads, yields one record per CDR3 protein. The sample has about 830,000 distinct CDR3 sequences; roughly 60% are singletons. There are 15 residues in the CDR3. Trimming stripped 5 bases from V and 4 bases from J, with 21 bases between. Germline V CDR1 and CDR2: DFQATT, SNEGSKA (reference sequence). The J gene is TRBJ2-7, the V gene TRBV20-1; either TRBD1 or TRBD2 may fit D (6 bases each). This sequence was found in a man aged 25 to 40 in good health. Sample: blood. CDR3 bases: TGCAGTGCTCGACGACAAGGGGGAGGCTCTTACGAGCAGTACTTC. Translated: CSARRQGGGSYEQYF.